Below, 11 T cell receptor beta chains from the same sample are listed, as sequenced in a study of human T cells and chemical hapten exposure. TCRdb reprocessed the RACE reads with MiXCR, giving one entry per CDR3 protein. The repertoire holds hundreds of thousands of distinct CDR3 sequences, with about 6% as singletons. The time point here: patch test 2, 6 weeks after DPC sensitization. Treatment in this sample: therapeutic diphenylcyclopropenone sensitization with weekly scalp DPC. Sequencing was performed on whole blood, taken in connection with sensitization to the hapten diphenylcyclopropenone (DPC). Source of these receptors: a woman in her late teens or twenties with alopecia areata. Some clones in this sample may be carry-over from other donors' samples.

The table lists this clonotype with many counts. The chain has TRBV20-1 and TRBJ2-7; 9 positions match TRBD1. This CDR3 has 16 amino acids. From germline, CDR1 is DFQATT and CDR2 SNEGSKA (reference sequence). V gave up 0 bases and J gave up 1 base; unmatched junction bases: 7. CDR3 in DNA: TGCAGTGCTAGAGATCCCCGGACAGGGGAATCCTACGAGCAGTACTTC. Translation gives CSARDPRTGESYEQYF.

This clonotype was counted a few times. V gene TRBV12-3 or TRBV12-4 combines with J gene TRBJ2-1; 9 bases line up with TRBD1. This CDR3 has 15 amino acids. V trimming: 6 bases; J trimming: 5 bases; junction bases outside the gene matches: 8. CDR3 DNA sequence: TGTGCCAGCAGCCTCCAACAGGGGGCGAACAATGAGCAGTTCTTC. Translating gives CASSLQQGANNEQFF.

Ten or more counts support this clonotype. The chain recombines TRBV10-3 with TRBJ2-5; 7 bases fit TRBD1. Germline CDR1 and CDR2: ENHRY and SYGVKD. The CDR3 covers 14 residues. The trim removed 6 bases at V and 3 bases at J, leaving 7 bases unmatched. The CDR3 DNA follows: TGTGCCATCAGCCCGGGACAGAAAGAAGAGACCCAGTACTTC. This codes for CAISPGQKEETQYF.

This chain uses TRBV7-9 with TRBJ2-3; 10 bases map to TRBD1. The CDR3 covers 16 residues. Unmatched junction bases numbered 7, after V lost 2 bases and J lost 5 bases. Germline V CDR1 and CDR2: SEHNR, FQNEAQ (reference sequence). CDR3 protein: CASSLTGQGYKDTQYF. In nucleotides, the CDR3 is TGTGCCAGCAGCTTAACGGGACAGGGGTATAAAGATACGCAGTATTTT.

Here the CDR3 reads CASSPLGYEREETQYF. CDR3 coding DNA: TGCGCCAGCAGCCCTTTGGGCTACGAACGGGAAGAGACCCAGTACTTC. The chain has TRBV4-3 and TRBJ2-5, with D unresolved. The CDR3 consists of 16 residues. Germline V CDR1 and CDR2: LGHNA, YSLEER. Deletions cut 4 bases from V and 3 bases from J, with 18 bases between.

At least ten counts were recorded for this clonotype. V is TRBV7-8 and J is TRBJ1-4; D not certain. Germline V gene data show CDR1 as SGHVS and CDR2 as FQNEAQ. The V end lost 5 bases, the J end lost 2 bases, and 12 bases lay between the germline ends. The CDR3 has 15 amino acids. The CDR3 DNA sequence: TGTGCCAGCAGCCCGAGGGATCTGACTAATGAAAAACTGTTTTTT. It is translated as CASSPRDLTNEKLFF.

This clonotype was recorded at least ten times. The V call is TRBV7-2, the J call TRBJ1-5, with TRBD1 identical over 9 bases. J lost 0 bases, V lost 6 bases, and 3 bases had no gene match. The CDR3 covers 15 residues. Germline V gives CDR1 SGHTA, CDR2 FQGNSA. The CDR3 DNA is TGTGCCAGCAGACGGGACAGGGATAGCAATCAGCCCCAGCATTTT. As protein: CASRRDRDSNQPQHF.

This clonotype was counted ten times or more. V gene TRBV4-3 combines with J gene TRBJ1-2; no clear D. CDR3 size: 16 residues. Germline V CDR1 and CDR2: LGHNA, YSLEER. V was clipped by 1 base and J by 4 bases, with 16 bases between them. For the CDR3, the DNA is TGCGCCAGCAGCCAAGGGGCCCAGGTGTCAATCTATGGCTACACCTTC. Protein sequence: CASSQGAQVSIYGYTF.

V usage is TRBV7-9 and J usage is TRBJ1-6; 8 bases agree with TRBD1. Germline V gives CDR1 SEHNR, CDR2 FQNEAQ (reference sequence). This CDR3 is 14 amino acids long. The junction had 6 bases not matched to a gene; V was cut back by 5 bases and J by 9 bases. The CDR3 coding sequence is TGTGCCAGCAGCCCTGACAGGGGTGCTTCACCCCTCCACTTT. Translating gives CASSPDRGASPLHF.

With regard to this clonotype: A read error may account for a junction end that differs from germline. This chain links TRBV11-2 with TRBJ1-4, with TRBD1 matching over 7 bases. The V gene's germline CDR1 is SGHAT and CDR2 FQNNGV. The CDR3 is 17 amino acids. The CDR3 nucleotides are TGTGCCAGCAGCTTATATATACAGGGGTCAACTAATGGAAAACTGTTTTTT. Protein sequence: CASSLYIQGSTNGKLFF.

This clonotype showed up many times. The rearrangement links TRBV20-1 to TRBJ1-2, with D possibly matching TRBD1 (5 bases). The CDR3 contains 13 residues. Per the germline V gene, CDR1 is DFQATT and CDR2 is SNEGSKA (reference sequence). Trimming pared 3 bases from V and 6 bases from J, leaving 14 bases between. Written as DNA, the CDR3 is TGCAGTGCTAGGCGGCAGGGAGGCGATGGCTACACCTTC. This gives the protein CSARRQGGDGYTF.